Listed below are T cell receptor beta chains from one sample, sequenced in a study of T-cell reconstitution after alpha-beta-depleted transplantation in children. Using its own MiXCR run on the PCR reads, TCRdb lists one record per CDR3 protein. Of under 300,000 distinct CDR3 sequences in the sample, more than 9% are singletons; the top ten hold about 25%. Sequenced here: peripheral blood, sampled 180 days after TCRalphabeta/CD19-depleted stem cell transplant. The receptors stem from a male patient aged 2-9 years who had a stem cell transplant for chronic granulomatous disease, so the T cells may come from the graft donor. Each CDR3 is given with its conserved first and last residue. Fields, in order: V gene, J gene, clone size, D gene, CDR3 protein, CDR3 DNA. The D gene is left open where the match is weak. Some rows mark clone size as missing; the rest say once, few, many or name a class of expanded clone.

TRBV28	TRBJ1-2	NA	NA	CASSSRYNTGARADGYTF	TGTGCCAGCAGTTCTCGGTATAACACAGGCGCCCGGGCTGATGGCTACACCTTC
TRBV9	TRBJ2-1	many	NA	CASSVVADSYNEQFF	TGTGCCAGCAGCGTAGTAGCGGACTCCTACAATGAGCAGTTCTTC
TRBV28	TRBJ2-3	NA	TRBD2	CASSPTSPVTTDTQYF	TGTGCCAGCAGCCCGACTAGCCCAGTTACCACAGATACGCAGTATTTT
TRBV27	TRBJ2-1	large	NA	CASSPAESSYNEQFF	TGTGCCAGCAGTCCAGCGGAGAGCTCCTACAATGAGCAGTTCTTC
TRBV4-2	TRBJ2-7	many	TRBD1	CASSQPRDSFYEQYF	TGTGCCAGCAGCCAACCCAGGGACAGTTTCTACGAGCAGTACTTC
TRBV5-1	TRBJ2-5	many	NA	CASSLEGWGIQETQYF	TGCGCCAGCAGCTTGGAAGGATGGGGGATCCAAGAGACCCAGTACTTC
TRBV29-1	TRBJ2-5	many	NA	CSGLAGGETQYF	TGCAGCGGATTGGCAGGCGGAGAGACCCAGTACTTC
TRBV15	TRBJ1-5	many	NA	CATSRDRGVGQPQHF	TGTGCCACCAGCAGAGATCGGGGGGTTGGTCAGCCCCAGCATTTT
TRBV7-9	TRBJ2-1	NA	NA	CASSLIRDWGFF	TGTGCCAGCAGCTTAATCCGGGACTGGGGGTTCTTC
TRBV12-3/TRBV12-4	TRBJ2-3	many	TRBD2	CASSLIGTSGSGDTQYF	TGTGCCAGCAGTTTAATTGGAACGAGCGGGAGTGGAGATACGCAGTATTTT
TRBV5-1	TRBJ2-3	NA	TRBD2	CASSLGRTSGVSTDTQYF	TGCGCCAGCAGCTTGGGGCGGACTAGCGGGGTGAGCACAGATACGCAGTATTTT
TRBV28	TRBJ2-5	NA	TRBD2	CASRNLAGGVYQETQYF	TGTGCCAGCAGGAACCTAGCGGGAGGTGTGTACCAAGAGACCCAGTACTTC
TRBV7-2	TRBJ1-5	many	TRBD1	CASSGGQGTQPQHF	TGTGCCAGCAGCGGGGGACAGGGAACTCAGCCCCAGCATTTT
TRBV7-6	TRBJ2-2	many	TRBD1	CASSSGQGEFGELFF	TGTGCCAGCAGCTCAGGACAGGGGGAGTTCGGGGAGCTGTTTTTT
TRBV20-1	TRBJ2-3	many	NA	CSARDQPSSDTQYF	TGCAGTGCTAGAGACCAGCCTAGTTCAGATACGCAGTATTTT
TRBV7-8	TRBJ2-2	many	TRBD1	CASTPGTGGNTGELFF	TGTGCCAGCACCCCCGGGACAGGGGGGAACACCGGGGAGCTGTTTTTT
TRBV18	TRBJ2-7	many	NA	CASSPENHRVKGYEQYF	TGTGCCAGCTCACCAGAGAACCACAGGGTAAAGGGCTACGAGCAGTACTTC
TRBV20-1	TRBJ2-2	many	TRBD1	CSATGIDTGELFF	TGCAGTGCGACAGGGATCGACACCGGGGAGCTGTTTTTT
TRBV20-1	TRBJ2-4	many	TRBD2	CSAWSGAVSVLNIQYF	TGCAGTGCCTGGAGCGGGGCGGTCTCGGTTTTAAACATTCAGTACTTC
TRBV20-1	TRBJ2-7	NA	NA	CSANALRQEIYEQYF	TGCAGTGCTAATGCTTTGCGCCAGGAAATCTACGAGCAGTACTTC
TRBV7-9	TRBJ2-7	many	NA	CASTVRGGGYEQYF	TGTGCCAGCACCGTAAGAGGCGGCGGCTACGAGCAGTACTTC
TRBV6-5	TRBJ2-3	many	TRBD1	CASSNDRTGLTDTQYF	TGTGCCAGCAGTAACGATCGGACAGGGCTCACAGATACGCAGTATTTT
TRBV12-3/TRBV12-4	TRBJ1-5	many	TRBD1	CASSPKRQGDRQPQHF	TGTGCCAGCAGCCCTAAGCGACAGGGGGATCGTCAGCCCCAGCATTTT
TRBV4-2	TRBJ2-7	many	NA	CASSQKTKAAVHYEQYF	TGTGCCAGCAGCCAAAAGACAAAGGCAGCCGTGCACTACGAGCAGTACTTC
TRBV29-1	TRBJ2-2	many	NA	CSVQRDTGELFF	TGCAGCGTTCAGAGGGACACCGGGGAGCTGTTTTTT
TRBV7-9	TRBJ2-7	many	TRBD2	CASSSLAGPYEQYF	TGTGCCAGCAGCTCACTAGCGGGGCCCTACGAGCAGTACTTC
TRBV5-6	TRBJ2-1	NA	NA	CASSLWVGGKVSYNEQFF	TGTGCCAGCAGCTTGTGGGTGGGGGGCAAGGTTTCCTACAATGAGCAGTTCTTC
TRBV10-3	TRBJ2-7	many	NA	CAISPTRSYEQYF	TGTGCCATCAGCCCGACCCGGTCCTACGAGCAGTACTTC
TRBV29-1	TRBJ1-2	many	TRBD1	CSVLYGPQKDRGATGYTF	TGCAGCGTTCTCTACGGTCCCCAGAAAGACAGGGGGGCAACTGGCTACACCTTC
TRBV20-1	TRBJ2-3	many	TRBD1	CSASPGQDTQYF	TGCAGTGCTAGCCCGGGACAGGATACGCAGTATTTT
TRBV9	TRBJ1-5	NA	TRBD1	CARDIPGQAIGPNQPQHF	TGTGCCAGGGACATTCCGGGACAGGCAATCGGTCCCAATCAGCCCCAGCATTTT
TRBV5-1	TRBJ2-7	few	NA	CASSLVGAVQRGEQYF	TGCGCCAGCAGCTTGGTTGGGGCAGTGCAGAGGGGCGAGCAGTACTTC
TRBV9	TRBJ2-5	few	NA	CASSAYSGMQYF	TGTGCCAGCAGCGCCTACTCCGGGATGCAGTACTTC
TRBV12-3/TRBV12-4	TRBJ2-4	many	NA	CASSLMGGKNIQYF	TGTGCCAGCAGTTTGATGGGGGGCAAAAACATTCAGTACTTC
TRBV6-2/TRBV6-3	TRBJ2-1	many	NA	CASSLSLFSTYNEQFF	TGTGCCAGCAGCCTATCTCTTTTCTCGACCTACAATGAGCAGTTCTTC
TRBV5-1	TRBJ2-3	many	NA	CASRALRRTDTQYF	TGCGCCAGCAGAGCCCTCAGGAGGACAGATACGCAGTATTTT
TRBV5-6	TRBJ1-2	many	TRBD1	CASSPLDRTGYGYTF	TGTGCCAGCAGCCCTCTGGACCGGACAGGGTATGGCTACACCTTC
TRBV5-1	TRBJ2-3	many	NA	CASSLWGITDTQYF	TGCGCCAGCAGCTTGTGGGGGATCACAGATACGCAGTATTTT
TRBV11-2	TRBJ2-3	many	NA	CASSSNRISFTDTQYF	TGTGCCAGCAGCTCTAATCGGATCTCCTTCACAGATACGCAGTATTTT
TRBV3-1	TRBJ2-5	many	NA	CASSHPRMIQETQYF	TGTGCCAGCAGCCACCCCCGCATGATTCAAGAGACCCAGTACTTC
TRBV6-5	TRBJ2-3	many	NA	CASSLKPGHSTDTQYF	TGTGCCAGCAGTTTAAAACCGGGACACAGCACAGATACGCAGTATTTT
TRBV28	TRBJ1-5	few	TRBD1	CASSPRTGIENQPQHF	TGTGCCAGCAGCCCCCGGACAGGGATTGAAAATCAGCCCCAGCATTTT
TRBV5-1	TRBJ1-1	many	NA	CASSQDRAAAFF	TGCGCCAGCAGCCAGGACCGAGCAGCAGCTTTCTTT
TRBV29-1	TRBJ1-5	many	NA	CSVEEGMAQHF	TGCAGCGTTGAAGAGGGCATGGCCCAGCATTTT
TRBV7-9	TRBJ2-7	many	TRBD2	CASSPRTSGTGEQYF	TGTGCCAGCAGCCCCCGGACTAGCGGGACGGGGGAGCAGTACTTC